This entry is about one T cell receptor beta chain. The target antigen is unknown. This entry is derived from a study of PD-1 blockade in classical Hodgkin lymphoma. Study-level points and caveats: Complete responders matched newly diagnosed patients in baseline diversity. Nivolumab initiation under 1 year post-ASCT meant exclusion. The authors have not defined what causes the repertoire differences, possibly disease activity or prior therapy. Relapsed/refractory patients reportedly had the lowest baseline TCR diversity, below newly diagnosed patients, who were below healthy donors.

Time point noted: cycle 4 day 1 (C4D1), after 5 to 7 weeks of nivolumab. Brentuximab vedotin exposure varied among the patients, all of whom had relapsed after autologous stem cell transplantation. Trimming left V 5 bases short and J 0 bases short, with 3 bases between. Germline V lookup: CDR1 WNHNN, CDR2 SYGVQD (reference sequence). This CDR3 comprises 12 residues. Only in-frame clones appear in the TCRdb table, and some are missing; sequencing was by immunoSEQ multiplex PCR. The table shows roughly 52,000 clones, with 86% occurring only once. This receptor was taken from a human donor with classical Hodgkin lymphoma. The chain combines TRBV10-1 with TRBJ2-3, with D uncertain. The sample here was peripheral blood mononuclear cells (PBMCs), taken before the fourth cycle of nivolumab. The CDR3 spells CASSSSTDTQYF. In DNA, the CDR3 is TGCGCCAGCAGTTCGAGCACAGATACGCAGTATTTT.